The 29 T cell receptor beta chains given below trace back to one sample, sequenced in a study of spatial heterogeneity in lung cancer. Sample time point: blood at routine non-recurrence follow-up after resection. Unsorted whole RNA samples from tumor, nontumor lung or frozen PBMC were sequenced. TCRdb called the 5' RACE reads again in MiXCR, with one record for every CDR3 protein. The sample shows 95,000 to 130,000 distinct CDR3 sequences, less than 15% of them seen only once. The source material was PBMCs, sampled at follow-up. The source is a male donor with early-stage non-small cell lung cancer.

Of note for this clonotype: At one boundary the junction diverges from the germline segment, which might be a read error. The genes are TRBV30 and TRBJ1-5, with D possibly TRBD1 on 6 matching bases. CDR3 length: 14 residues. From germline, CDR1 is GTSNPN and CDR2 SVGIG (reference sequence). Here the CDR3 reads CARSKGQPGQPQHF. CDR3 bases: TGTGCCCGGAGTAAAGGACAGCCCGGTCAGCCCCAGCATTTT.

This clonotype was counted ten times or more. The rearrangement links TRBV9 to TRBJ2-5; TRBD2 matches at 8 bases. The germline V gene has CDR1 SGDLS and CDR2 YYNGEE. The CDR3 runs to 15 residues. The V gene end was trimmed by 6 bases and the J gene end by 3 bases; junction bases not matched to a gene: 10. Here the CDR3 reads CASTSSGGYEETQYF. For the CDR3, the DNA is TGTGCCAGCACCTCATCGGGAGGGTACGAAGAGACCCAGTACTTC. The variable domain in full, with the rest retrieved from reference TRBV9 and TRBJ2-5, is DSGVTQTPKHLITATGQRVTLRCSPRSGDLSVYWYQQSLDQGLQFLIQYYNGEERAKGNILERFSAQQFPDLHSELNLSSLELGDSALYFCASTSSGGYEETQYFGPGTRLLVL.

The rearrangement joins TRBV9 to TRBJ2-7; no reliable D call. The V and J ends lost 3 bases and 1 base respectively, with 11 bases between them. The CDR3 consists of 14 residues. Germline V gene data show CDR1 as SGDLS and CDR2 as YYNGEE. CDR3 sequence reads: CASSADLGSYEQYF. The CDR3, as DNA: TGTGCCAGCAGCGCGGACCTGGGGTCCTACGAGCAGTACTTC.

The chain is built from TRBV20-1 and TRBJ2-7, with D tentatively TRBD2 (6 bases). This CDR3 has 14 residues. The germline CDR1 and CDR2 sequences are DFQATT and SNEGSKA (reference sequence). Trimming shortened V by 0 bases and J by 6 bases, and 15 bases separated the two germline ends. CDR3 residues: CSARDQGGRIEQYF. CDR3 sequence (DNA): TGCAGTGCTAGAGATCAGGGAGGAAGGATCGAGCAGTACTTC.

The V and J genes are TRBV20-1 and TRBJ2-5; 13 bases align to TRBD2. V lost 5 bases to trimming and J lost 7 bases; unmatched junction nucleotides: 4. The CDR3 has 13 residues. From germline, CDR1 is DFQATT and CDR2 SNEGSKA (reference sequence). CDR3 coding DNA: TGCAGTGCTTGGACTAGCGGGGGAGGGACCCAGTACTTC. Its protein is CSAWTSGGGTQYF.

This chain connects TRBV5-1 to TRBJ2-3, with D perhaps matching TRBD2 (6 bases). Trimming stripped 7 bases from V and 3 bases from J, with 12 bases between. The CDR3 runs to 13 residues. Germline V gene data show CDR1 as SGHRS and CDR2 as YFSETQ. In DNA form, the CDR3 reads TGCGCCAGCCGTCGGGAGCCGACAGATACGCAGTATTTT. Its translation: CASRREPTDTQYF.

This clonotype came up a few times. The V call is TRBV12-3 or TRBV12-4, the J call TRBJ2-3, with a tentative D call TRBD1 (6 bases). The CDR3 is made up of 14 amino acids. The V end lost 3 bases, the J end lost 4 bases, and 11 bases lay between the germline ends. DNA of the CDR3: TGTGCCAGCAGTTTGGGGACACCCGCAGATACGCAGTATTTT. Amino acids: CASSLGTPADTQYF.

The chain's CDR3 is CASSLLGVDSPLHF. CDR3 coding DNA: TGTGCCAGCAGTTTATTAGGGGTTGACTCACCCCTCCACTTT. The chain has TRBV12-3 or TRBV12-4 and TRBJ1-6; tentative D call: TRBD1 (5 bases). The ends were cut back, 2 bases at V and 10 bases at J, with 12 bases in the middle. The CDR3 covers 14 residues.

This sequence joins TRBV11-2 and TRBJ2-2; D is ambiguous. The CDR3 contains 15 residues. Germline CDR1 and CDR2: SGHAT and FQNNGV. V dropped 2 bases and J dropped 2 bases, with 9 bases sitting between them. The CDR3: CASSLRTDNTGELFF. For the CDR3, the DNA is TGTGCCAGCAGCTTAAGGACGGACAACACCGGGGAGCTGTTTTTT.

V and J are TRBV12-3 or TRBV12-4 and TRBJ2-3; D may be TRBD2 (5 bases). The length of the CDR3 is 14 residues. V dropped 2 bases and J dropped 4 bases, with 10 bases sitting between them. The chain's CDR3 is CASSLSGSSDTQYF. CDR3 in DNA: TGTGCCAGCAGTTTAAGCGGCAGCTCAGATACGCAGTATTTT.

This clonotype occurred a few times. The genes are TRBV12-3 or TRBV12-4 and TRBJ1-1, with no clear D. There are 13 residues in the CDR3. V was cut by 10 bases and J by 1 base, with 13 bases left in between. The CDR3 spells CATIQGWNTEAFF. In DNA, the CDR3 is TGTGCCACCATACAAGGTTGGAACACTGAAGCTTTCTTT.

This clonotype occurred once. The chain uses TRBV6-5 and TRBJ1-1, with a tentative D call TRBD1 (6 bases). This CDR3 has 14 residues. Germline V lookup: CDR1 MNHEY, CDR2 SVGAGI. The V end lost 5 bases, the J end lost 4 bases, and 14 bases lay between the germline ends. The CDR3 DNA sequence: TGTGCCAGCAGTACCATACAGGGAGGCACTGAAGCTTTCTTT. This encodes CASSTIQGGTEAFF.

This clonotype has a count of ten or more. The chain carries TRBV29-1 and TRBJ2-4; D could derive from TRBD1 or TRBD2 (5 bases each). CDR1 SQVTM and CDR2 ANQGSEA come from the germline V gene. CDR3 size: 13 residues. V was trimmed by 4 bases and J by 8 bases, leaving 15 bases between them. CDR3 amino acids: CSVGTGAGDIQYF. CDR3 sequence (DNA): TGCAGCGTTGGAACTGGGGCCGGGGACATTCAGTACTTC.

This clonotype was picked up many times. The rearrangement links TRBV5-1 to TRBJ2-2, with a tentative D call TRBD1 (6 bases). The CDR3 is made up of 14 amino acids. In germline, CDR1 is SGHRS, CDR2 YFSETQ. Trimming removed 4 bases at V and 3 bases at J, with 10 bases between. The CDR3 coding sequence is TGCGCCAGCAGCCTGCGGACAGACACCGGGGAGCTGTTTTTT. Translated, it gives CASSLRTDTGELFF.

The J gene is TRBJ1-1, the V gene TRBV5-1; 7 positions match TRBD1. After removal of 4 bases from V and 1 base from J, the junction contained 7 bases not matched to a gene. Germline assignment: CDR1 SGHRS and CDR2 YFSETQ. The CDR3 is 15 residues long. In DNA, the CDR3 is TGCGCCAGCAGCCAGCGACAGGGACCGAACACTGAAGCTTTCTTT. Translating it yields CASSQRQGPNTEAFF.

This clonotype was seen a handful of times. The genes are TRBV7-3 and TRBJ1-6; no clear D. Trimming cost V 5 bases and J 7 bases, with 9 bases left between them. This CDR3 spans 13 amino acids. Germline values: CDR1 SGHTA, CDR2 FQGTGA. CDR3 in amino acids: CASSLGPNSPLHF. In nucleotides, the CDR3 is TGTGCCAGCAGCCTAGGCCCCAATTCACCCCTCCACTTT.

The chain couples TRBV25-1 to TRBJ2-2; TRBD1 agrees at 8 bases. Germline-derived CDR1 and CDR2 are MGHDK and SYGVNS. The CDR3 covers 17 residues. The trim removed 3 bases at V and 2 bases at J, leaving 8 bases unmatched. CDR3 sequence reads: CASSDERGQVNTGELFF. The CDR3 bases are TGTGCCAGCAGTGACGAACGGGGACAGGTCAACACCGGGGAGCTGTTTTTT.

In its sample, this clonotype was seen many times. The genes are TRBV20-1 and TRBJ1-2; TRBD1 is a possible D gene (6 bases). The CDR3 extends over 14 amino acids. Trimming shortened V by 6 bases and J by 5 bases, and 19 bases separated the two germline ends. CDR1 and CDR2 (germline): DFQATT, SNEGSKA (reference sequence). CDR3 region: CSARPPGQRYGYTF. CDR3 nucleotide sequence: TGCAGTGCCCGACCCCCAGGACAGCGATATGGCTACACCTTC.

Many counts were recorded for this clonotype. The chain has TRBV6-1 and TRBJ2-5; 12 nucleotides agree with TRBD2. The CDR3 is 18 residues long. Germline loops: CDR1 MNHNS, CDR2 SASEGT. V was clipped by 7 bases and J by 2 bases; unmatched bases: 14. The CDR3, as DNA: TGTGCCAGCATCAAGGGACTAGCGGGCTTCATCGGGCAAGAGACCCAGTACTTC. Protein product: CASIKGLAGFIGQETQYF.

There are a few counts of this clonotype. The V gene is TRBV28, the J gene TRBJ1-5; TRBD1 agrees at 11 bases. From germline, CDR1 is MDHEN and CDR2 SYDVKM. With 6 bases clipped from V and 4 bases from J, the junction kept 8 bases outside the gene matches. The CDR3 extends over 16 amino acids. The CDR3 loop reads CASRDAGQGGNQPQHF. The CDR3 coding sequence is TGTGCCAGCAGAGATGCGGGACAGGGGGGTAATCAGCCCCAGCATTTT.

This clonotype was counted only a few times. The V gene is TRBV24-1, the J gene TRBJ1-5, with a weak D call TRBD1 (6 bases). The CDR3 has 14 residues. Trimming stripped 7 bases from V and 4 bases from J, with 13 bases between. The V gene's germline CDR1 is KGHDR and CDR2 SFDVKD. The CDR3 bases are TGTGCCACCAGACGAGGACAGTATAATCAGCCCCAGCATTTT. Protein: CATRRGQYNQPQHF.

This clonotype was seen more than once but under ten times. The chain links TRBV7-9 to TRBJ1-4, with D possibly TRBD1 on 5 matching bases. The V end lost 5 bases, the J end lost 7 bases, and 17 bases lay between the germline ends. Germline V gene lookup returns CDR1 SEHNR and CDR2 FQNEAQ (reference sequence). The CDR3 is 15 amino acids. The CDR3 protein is CASSLVMTVSEKLFF. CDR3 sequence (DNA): TGTGCCAGCAGCCTAGTAATGACAGTTTCTGAAAAACTGTTTTTT. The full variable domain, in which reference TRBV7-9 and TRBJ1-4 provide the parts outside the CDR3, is DTGVSQNPRHKITKRGQNVTFRCDPISEHNRLYWYRQTLGQGPEFLTYFQNEAQLEKSRLLSDRFSAERPKGSFSTLEIQRTEQGDSAMYLCASSLVMTVSEKLFFGSGTQLSVL.

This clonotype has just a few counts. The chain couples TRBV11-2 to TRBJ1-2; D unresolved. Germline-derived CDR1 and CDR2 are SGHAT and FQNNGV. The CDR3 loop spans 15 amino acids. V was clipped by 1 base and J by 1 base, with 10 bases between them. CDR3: CASSLVQSLNYGYTF. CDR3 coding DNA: TGTGCCAGCAGCTTAGTACAGTCGCTTAACTATGGCTACACCTTC.

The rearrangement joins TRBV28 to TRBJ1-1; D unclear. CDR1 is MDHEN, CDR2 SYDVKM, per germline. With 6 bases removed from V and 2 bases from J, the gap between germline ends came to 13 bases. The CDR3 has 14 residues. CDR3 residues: CASRYGLPNTEAFF. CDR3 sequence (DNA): TGTGCCAGCAGGTACGGACTCCCCAACACTGAAGCTTTCTTT.

In nucleotides, the CDR3 is TGCAGTGGGTCGAGGGCAACAGCTAGCACAGATACGCAGTATTTT. Protein sequence: CSGSRATASTDTQYF. The chain has TRBV20-1 and TRBJ2-3; tentative D call: TRBD2 (5 bases). The germline CDR1 and CDR2 sequences are DFQATT and SNEGSKA (reference sequence). Trimming cost V 7 bases and J 0 bases, with 17 bases left between them. This CDR3 has 15 amino acids.

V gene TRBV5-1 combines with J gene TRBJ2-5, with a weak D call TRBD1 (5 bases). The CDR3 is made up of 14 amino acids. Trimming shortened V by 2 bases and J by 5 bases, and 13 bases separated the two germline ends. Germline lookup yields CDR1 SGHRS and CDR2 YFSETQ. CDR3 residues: CASSFSTGQETQYF. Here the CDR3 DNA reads TGCGCCAGCAGCTTTAGCACAGGTCAGGAGACCCAGTACTTC.

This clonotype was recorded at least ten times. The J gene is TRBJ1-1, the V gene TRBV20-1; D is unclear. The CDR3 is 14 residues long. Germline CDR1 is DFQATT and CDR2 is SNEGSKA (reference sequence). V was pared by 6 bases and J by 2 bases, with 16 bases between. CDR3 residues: CSASKRTGNTEAFF. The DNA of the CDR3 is TGCAGTGCCTCGAAGCGGACGGGAAACACTGAAGCTTTCTTT.

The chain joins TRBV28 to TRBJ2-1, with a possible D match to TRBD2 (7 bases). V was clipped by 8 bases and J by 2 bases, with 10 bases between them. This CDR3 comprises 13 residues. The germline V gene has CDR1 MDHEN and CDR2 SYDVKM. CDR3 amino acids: CASGRGPYNEQFF. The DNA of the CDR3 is TGTGCCAGCGGGCGGGGGCCCTACAATGAGCAGTTCTTC.

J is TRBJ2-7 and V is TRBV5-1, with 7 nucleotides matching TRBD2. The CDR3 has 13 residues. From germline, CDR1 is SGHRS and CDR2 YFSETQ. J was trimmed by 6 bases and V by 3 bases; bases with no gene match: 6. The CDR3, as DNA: TGCGCCAGCAGCTCGGAGCCGGGGGGCGAGCAGTACTTC. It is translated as CASSSEPGGEQYF.